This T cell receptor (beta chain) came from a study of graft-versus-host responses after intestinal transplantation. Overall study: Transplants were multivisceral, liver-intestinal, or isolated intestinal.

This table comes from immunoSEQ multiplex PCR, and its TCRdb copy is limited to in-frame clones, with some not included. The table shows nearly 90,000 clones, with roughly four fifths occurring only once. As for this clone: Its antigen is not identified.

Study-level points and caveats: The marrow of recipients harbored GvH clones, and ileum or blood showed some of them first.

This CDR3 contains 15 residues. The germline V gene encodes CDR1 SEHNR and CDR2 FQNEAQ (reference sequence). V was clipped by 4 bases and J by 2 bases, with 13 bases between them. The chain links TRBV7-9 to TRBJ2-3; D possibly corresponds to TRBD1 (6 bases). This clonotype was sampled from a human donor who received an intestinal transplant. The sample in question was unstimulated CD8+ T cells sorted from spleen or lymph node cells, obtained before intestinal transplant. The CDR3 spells CASSSFRTATDTQYF. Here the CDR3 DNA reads TGTGCCAGCAGCTCCTTCCGGACAGCCACAGATACGCAGTATTTT.